These T cell receptor beta chains were read from a single sample in a study of shared clonotypes between healthy human individuals. This table comes from immunoSEQ multiplex PCR, and its TCRdb copy is limited to in-frame clones, with some not included. The data hold 550,000 to 700,000 clones, with 73% observed a single time. The sample comprised memory CD4+ T cells sorted from blood. The origin of the receptors is a woman under 40 in good health. CDR3s include the opening cysteine and the closing phenylalanine or tryptophan.

cdr3_length	v_call	j_call	cdr3_aa
14	TRBV5-8	TRBJ2-3	CASSFGQGTDTQYF
13	TRBV19	TRBJ2-4	CASSRGTENIQYF
15	TRBV28	TRBJ1-1	CASRDRGTMNTEAFF
15	TRBV2	TRBJ1-2	CASTTLTGAPTGYTF
14	TRBV19	TRBJ2-7	CASSIISGSGEQYF
13	TRBV19	TRBJ2-1	CASSIGLLNEQFF
15	TRBV29-1	TRBJ1-1	CSVALAGGLGTEAFF
15	TRBV5-1	TRBJ2-2	CASSLGDRDVGELFF
15	TRBV28	TRBJ1-5	CASSFKGQRNQPQHF
13	TRBV19	TRBJ1-1	CASSQPGRAGAFF
15	TRBV6-5	TRBJ2-2	CASSYGLLNTGELFF
15	TRBV7-2	TRBJ1-4	CASSPNGQGNEKLFF
15	TRBV11-2	TRBJ2-2	CASSPTRGRVGELFF
14	TRBV19	TRBJ1-2	CASSLRGIEPGYTF
14	TRBV29-1	TRBJ2-7	CSVKTGTATYEQYF
14	TRBV9	TRBJ1-2	CASSVEERGRGYTF
16	TRBV19	TRBJ2-1	CASSFIGQGAPNEQFF
14	TRBV2	TRBJ2-5	CASSAGRSQETQYF
15	TRBV18	TRBJ2-1	CASSPLKVRDNEQFF
13	TRBV2	TRBJ2-1	CASTRGNEGEQFF
18	TRBV7-6	TRBJ2-1	CASSLEMEGLAYYNEQFF
13	TRBV18	TRBJ2-5	CASSQGTKETQYF
13	TRBV28	TRBJ1-4	CASRGGLDEKLFF
14	TRBV5-1	TRBJ2-7	CASSLAPGNYEQYF
12	TRBV7-8	TRBJ2-7	CASSPRWDEQYF
16	TRBV4-2	TRBJ2-3	CASSQALAASTDTQYF
15	TRBV19	TRBJ2-2	CASSRQGTKTGELFF
16	TRBV5-1	TRBJ2-7	CASSSGTAGLVYEQYF
13	TRBV29-1	TRBJ2-3	CSVEVTLTDTQYF
13	TRBV7-6	TRBJ1-1	CASSLQVGTEAFF
17	TRBV11-2	TRBJ1-2	CASSLDTSGARDYGYTF
11	TRBV25-1	TRBJ2-3	CASGGTDTQYF
12	TRBV2	TRBJ1-1	CASSINPDRAFF
12	TRBV28	TRBJ2-7	CASSRTGYEQYF
17	TRBV10-3	TRBJ2-1	CAISRPQLAGVYNEQFF
14	TRBV11-2	TRBJ1-1	CASSLWGADTEAFF
15	TRBV4-1	TRBJ2-7	CASSRPSAGSYEQYF
13	TRBV11-2	TRBJ2-7	CASSWGRMYEQYF
12	TRBV28	TRBJ1-1	CASSFWGAEAFF